These 26 T cell receptor beta chains share one sample of origin, sequenced in a study of CD8+ T cells in alopecia areata. It was cDNA, reverse transcribed from extracted RNA, that served as the sequencing template. The assay was immunoSEQ multiplex PCR, and TCRdb's table has in-frame clones only and misses some. This table holds about 76,000 clones, around 61% found once. Indicated treatment: oral pan-JAK inhibitor, 5-10 mg twice daily. The material sequenced was CD8+ T cells sorted from blood, taken at week 24, from a patient treated with tofacitinib. Receptors originate from a human donor with alopecia areata.

V usage is TRBV7-9 and J usage is TRBJ1-1, with TRBD1 matching over 9 bases. V gave up 11 bases and J gave up 4 bases; unmatched junction bases: 5. CDR3 size: 12 residues. Germline V gene sequence: CDR1 SEHNR, CDR2 FQNEAQ (reference sequence). CDR3 nucleotides: TGTGCCGGGGAGGACAGGGGCACTGAAGCTTTCTTT. Encoded protein: CAGEDRGTEAFF.

The chain employs TRBV5-1 and TRBJ1-5, with a weak D call TRBD1 (5 bases). The germline gives CDR1 SGHRS, CDR2 YFSETQ. CDR3 size: 16 residues. Trimming cost V 4 bases and J 0 bases, with 14 bases left between them. Here the CDR3 DNA reads TGCGCCAGCAGCGGGACGCAGGGTTATAGCAATCAGCCCCAGCATTTT. Translation gives CASSGTQGYSNQPQHF.

The chain is built from TRBV7-9 and TRBJ2-1; D possibly corresponds to TRBD1 (5 bases). Germline V lookup: CDR1 SEHNR, CDR2 FQNEAQ (reference sequence). V was clipped by 5 bases and J by 12 bases, with 26 bases between them. This CDR3 region has 16 residues. The DNA for the CDR3 is TGTGCCAGCAGCCTACAGGTTTCTCAATTCGCCCCCGGGCAGTTCTTC. It codes for CASSLQVSQFAPGQFF.

The chain uses TRBV27 and TRBJ2-3; D might be TRBD1 (5 bases). The CDR3 spans 16 residues. The V and J ends lost 6 bases and 3 bases respectively, with 19 bases between them. Germline CDR1 MNHEY, CDR2 SMNVEV (reference sequence). DNA of the CDR3: TGTGCCAGCAGCCCTTCCGGAGCAGGGTTTACAGATACGCAGTATTTT. It codes for CASSPSGAGFTDTQYF.

In its sample, this clone was seen once. This chain links TRBV2 with TRBJ2-7; D remains ambiguous. This CDR3 has 13 amino acids. Germline V gene sequence: CDR1 SNHLY, CDR2 FYNNEI. V lost 5 bases, J lost 4 bases, and 12 bases lay in between. Here the CDR3 reads CASSSGSGYEQYF. For the CDR3, the DNA is TGTGCCAGCAGTTCGGGTAGTGGTTACGAGCAGTACTTC.

This clone came up a few times. V and J are TRBV4-1 and TRBJ2-1; D uncertain. V was shortened by 5 bases and J by 2 bases, with 10 bases between the two germline ends. From germline, CDR1 is MGHRA and CDR2 YSYEKL. CDR3 length: 14 amino acids. CDR3 DNA: TGCGCCAGCAGCTTCCGACTGACCTACAATGAGCAGTTCTTC. Translation gives CASSFRLTYNEQFF.

Details on this clone: A read error may explain this, as a much larger clone is one base away. Additional DNA sequences in this sample encode the identical CDR3. The V and J genes are TRBV7-9 and TRBJ2-2; D gene ambiguous. V lost 4 bases and J 2 bases, leaving 5 bases between the germline ends. Germline V gene lookup returns CDR1 SEHNR and CDR2 FQNEAQ (reference sequence). This CDR3 contains 13 residues. Written as DNA, the CDR3 is TGTGCCAGCAGCTCTACCAACACCGGGGAGCTGTTTTTT. This gives the protein CASSSTNTGELFF.

To note about this clone: Distinct nucleotide sequences in the sample also encode this CDR3. The V call is TRBV5-1, the J call TRBJ2-7, with 9 bases aligning to TRBD1. This CDR3 has 14 residues. V dropped 3 bases and J dropped 4; count of bases not matched to a gene: 5. CDR1 is SGHRS and CDR2 is YFSETQ in the germline V gene. In DNA form, the CDR3 reads TGCGCCAGCAGCTCGGACAGGGGAAGGTACGAGCAGTACTTC. It encodes CASSSDRGRYEQYF.

The chain joins TRBV4-1 to TRBJ2-7; D remains ambiguous. In germline, CDR1 is MGHRA, CDR2 YSYEKL. Trimming took 1 base from V and 2 from J, leaving 6 bases between them. This CDR3 is 13 amino acids long. The CDR3 DNA reads TGCGCCAGCAGCCAAGCCACAACCTACGAGCAGTACTTC. Encoded protein: CASSQATTYEQYF.

The chain combines TRBV7-9 with TRBJ2-2; D gene unclear. Germline V gives CDR1 SEHNR, CDR2 FQNEAQ (reference sequence). This CDR3 comprises 12 residues. The V and J ends lost 11 bases and 6 bases respectively, with 13 bases between them. The DNA of the CDR3 is TGTGCCGGCACTACCGCTTCCGGGGAGCTGTTTTTT. Residues: CAGTTASGELFF.

The rearrangement links TRBV4-2 to TRBJ2-7; 9 bases agree with TRBD1. This CDR3 has 13 amino acids. The V gene's germline CDR1 is LGHNA and CDR2 YNFKEQ. J lost 5 bases, V lost 5 bases, and 4 bases had no gene match. The CDR3 loop reads CASSSGQGHEQYF. The CDR3 bases are TGTGCCAGCAGCTCGGGACAGGGCCACGAGCAGTACTTC.

This clone was found a few times. The chain employs TRBV4-3 and TRBJ2-2, with D unclear. V lost 0 bases, J lost 0 bases, and 11 bases lay in between. The germline V gene encodes CDR1 LGHNA and CDR2 YSLEER. The CDR3 contains 17 residues. The CDR3 sequence: CASSQDIQSANTGELFF. The CDR3 DNA reads as TGCGCCAGCAGCCAAGATATTCAGAGCGCGAACACCGGGGAGCTGTTTTTT.

The chain combines TRBV15 with TRBJ2-7, with a weak D call TRBD1 (5 bases). The CDR3 is 14 amino acids. Trimming took 3 bases from V and 2 from J, leaving 11 bases between them. CDR1 is LNHNV and CDR2 is YYDKDF in the germline V gene (reference sequence). As DNA, the CDR3 is TGTGCCACCAGCAGGCCAGGACAAACCTACGAGCAGTACTTC. Translated, it gives CATSRPGQTYEQYF.

The table lists this clone with a few counts. This rearrangement joins TRBV5-1 to TRBJ2-7; TRBD1 matches at 9 bases. This CDR3 spans 13 amino acids. Germline V gene data show CDR1 as SGHRS and CDR2 as YFSETQ. V shed 7 bases and J 1 base; nucleotides not matched to a gene: 3. The CDR3 protein is CASRTGESYEQYF. DNA of the CDR3: TGCGCCAGCCGGACAGGGGAATCCTACGAGCAGTACTTC.

By share, this clone ranks as medium-sized. This chain joins TRBV5-6 and TRBJ1-5; D is ambiguous. CDR3 length equals 17 residues. Trimming removed 1 base at V and 0 bases at J, with 14 bases between. Germline V gene data show CDR1 as SGHDT and CDR2 as YYEEEE. CDR3 sequence reads: CASSLMSGWDSNQPQHF. CDR3 DNA sequence: TGTGCCAGCAGCTTGATGTCGGGTTGGGATAGCAATCAGCCCCAGCATTTT. The full variable domain, its missing parts supplied by reference TRBV5-6 and TRBJ1-5, is DAGVTQSPTHLIKTRGQQVTLRCSPKSGHDTVSWYQQALGQGPQFIFQYYEEEERQRGNFPDRFSGHQFPNYSSELNVNALLLGDSALYLCASSLMSGWDSNQPQHFGDGTRLSIL.

J is TRBJ2-4 and V is TRBV7-9; no firm D call. This CDR3 has 13 residues. The germline gives CDR1 SEHNR, CDR2 FQNEAQ (reference sequence). V lost 2 bases, J lost 0 bases, and 2 bases lay in between. CDR3 protein: CASSLIAKNIQYF. The CDR3 DNA reads TGTGCCAGCAGCTTAATAGCCAAAAACATTCAGTACTTC.

This chain uses TRBV4-1 with TRBJ1-1; the D is unclear. The V and J ends lost 3 bases and 10 bases respectively, with 12 bases between them. The germline CDR1 and CDR2 sequences are MGHRA and YSYEKL. The CDR3 runs to 12 residues. The CDR3 bases are TGCGCCAGCAGCCATAGCAACGGGAGAGCTTTCTTT. This codes for CASSHSNGRAFF.

The chain has TRBV10-3 and TRBJ2-7; TRBD1 matches 7 bases. CDR1 ENHRY and CDR2 SYGVKD come from the germline V gene. After removal of 0 bases from V and 3 bases from J, the junction contained 8 bases not matched to a gene. The CDR3 contains 16 residues. The CDR3 protein is CAISESWSGQSYEQYF. CDR3 nucleotide sequence: TGTGCCATCAGTGAGTCTTGGTCGGGACAGAGCTACGAGCAGTACTTC.

This chain joins TRBV7-9 and TRBJ2-5, with TRBD2 identical over 9 bases. The last part of the DNA fits TRBJ2-7 better; the J call may be wrong. This CDR3 contains 13 residues. Germline V gene data show CDR1 as SEHNR and CDR2 as FQNEAQ (reference sequence). CDR3 DNA sequence: TGTGCCAGCAGCGATAGCGGGGGTGACGAGCAGTACTTC. Its protein is CASSDSGGDEQYF.

The CDR3 reads CASSPLNEQFF. The DNA of the CDR3 is TGTGCCAGCAGTCCTCTTAATGAGCAGTTCTTC. The chain recombines TRBV28 with TRBJ2-1, with D hard to call. V dropped 5 bases and J dropped 7 bases, with 6 bases sitting between them. From germline, CDR1 is MDHEN and CDR2 SYDVKM. CDR3 size: 11 residues.

A word on this clone: At one end, the junction sequence differs from germline, possibly due to a read error. Different DNA sequences within this sample yield the same CDR3. The chain joins TRBV5-4 to TRBJ1-1; 10 nucleotides agree with TRBD1. The germline CDR1 and CDR2 sequences are SGHNT and YYREEE (reference sequence). This CDR3 spans 16 amino acids. CDR3 in DNA: TGCGCCAGCAGCCAAGAATTTGGGGACAGGGGTTATGAAGCTTTCTTT. Amino acid sequence: CASSQEFGDRGYEAFF. The full variable domain, in which reference TRBV5-4 and TRBJ1-1 provide the parts outside the CDR3, is ETGVTQSPTHLIKTRGQQVTLRCSSQSGHNTVSWYQQALGQGPQFIFQYYREEENGRGNFPPRFSGLQFPNYSSELNVNALELDDSALYLCASSQEFGDRGYEAFFGQGTRLTVV.

The DNA of the CDR3 is TGTGCCAGCAGCTTGAGTATCGGGGGAGGAGATACGCAGTATTTT. This gives the protein CASSLSIGGGDTQYF. The chain recombines TRBV5-6 with TRBJ2-3; TRBD2 is a possible D gene (6 bases). Germline lookup yields CDR1 SGHDT and CDR2 YYEEEE. The CDR3 covers 15 residues. Trimming pared 1 base from V and 5 bases from J, leaving 14 bases between.

This clone was counted a single time. The chain is built from TRBV28 and TRBJ2-5; weak D call: TRBD1 (6 bases). Germline CDR1 and CDR2: MDHEN and SYDVKM. This CDR3 spans 21 amino acids. The V gene lost 3 bases and the J gene lost 1 base, with 30 bases spanning the gap. The CDR3 DNA reads as TGTGCCAGCAGTTTTATTCCCCATGGACAGACTATTGGGTCGGTCCAAGAGACCCAGTACTTC. It translates to CASSFIPHGQTIGSVQETQYF.

The chain joins TRBV28 to TRBJ2-1; 13 bases line up with TRBD2. Germline CDR1 and CDR2: MDHEN and SYDVKM. The ends lost 6 bases at V and 9 bases at J; junction bases unmatched: 8. This CDR3 is 15 amino acids long. The CDR3 is CASRQGLAGVGEQFF. The CDR3 DNA sequence: TGTGCCAGCAGGCAAGGACTAGCGGGAGTGGGTGAGCAGTTCTTC.

This clone turned up a few times. The gene calls are TRBV4-1 and TRBJ2-5; no reliable D call. Per the germline V gene, CDR1 is MGHRA and CDR2 is YSYEKL. V lost 4 bases, J lost 2 bases, and 11 bases lay in between. The CDR3 length is 14 residues. For the CDR3, the DNA is TGCGCCAGCAGCCCCGTTGAAGGACAAGAGACCCAGTACTTC. Translation gives CASSPVEGQETQYF.

The chain combines TRBV9 with TRBJ1-2; the match to TRBD1 covers 8 bases. Germline V gives CDR1 SGDLS, CDR2 YYNGEE. CDR3 length: 15 amino acids. V lost 3 bases, J lost 3 bases, and 7 bases stayed unmatched. In DNA, the CDR3 is TGTGCCAGCAGCGAAGGACAGGGAGACGACTATGGCTACACCTTC. Its protein is CASSEGQGDDYGYTF.